These 31 T cell receptor beta chains originate from one sample sequenced in a study of T cells of healthy individuals (dated by TCRdb to the late 2010s). Library preparation employed 5' RACE. Sequencer: Illumina MiSeq. Using fastp trimming at Q25 and MiXCR clonotype assembly, TCRdb reanalyzed the public sequencing data and kept in-frame beta chains. Every distinct CDR3 protein forms one entry, paired with its most common genes and DNA. Across this sample there are approximately 89,000 distinct CDR3 sequences, with more than 4.5% seen only once. 7.5% of the sample comes from the top ten. The receptors derive from a female donor in good health.

This clonotype has ten or more counts. The rearrangement links TRBV13 to TRBJ2-5; D is undetermined. CDR3 length: 14 residues. V lost 9 bases to trimming and J lost 0 bases, with 14 bases between them. Germline V gene sequence: CDR1 PRHDT, CDR2 FYEKMQ (reference sequence). The CDR3 coding sequence is TGTGCCAGTTCACCCTATTGGGACCAAGAGACCCAGTACTTC. It translates to CASSPYWDQETQYF. Variable domain in full (rest from reference TRBV13 and TRBJ2-5): AAGVIQSPRHLIKEKRETATLKCYPIPRHDTVYWYQQGPGQDPQFLISFYEKMQSDKGSIPDRFSAQQFSDYHSELNMSSLELGDSALYFCASSPYWDQETQYFGPGTRLLVL.

This clonotype was found many times. This rearrangement joins TRBV7-9 to TRBJ2-4; 8 bases are shared with TRBD1. J was trimmed by 5 bases and V by 2 bases; bases with no gene match: 8. This CDR3 contains 16 residues. The germline gives CDR1 SEHNR, CDR2 FQNEAQ (reference sequence). Written as DNA, the CDR3 is TGTGCCAGCAGCTTATCGAAGGTGACAGGGGAAAACATTCAGTACTTC. It specifies CASSLSKVTGENIQYF.

J is TRBJ1-2 and V is TRBV6-5, with 7 bases identical to TRBD1. The germline CDR1 and CDR2 sequences are MNHEY and SVGAGI. Trimming removed 6 bases from V and 2 bases from J; junction bases left unmatched: 9. The CDR3 is 15 amino acids. The CDR3 DNA reads as TGTGCCAGCAGCGAACGAGACAGGGCCAACTATGGCTACACCTTC. Amino acids: CASSERDRANYGYTF.

This clonotype was observed a handful of times. J is TRBJ2-7 and V is TRBV5-1; D not certain. Germline V lookup: CDR1 SGHRS, CDR2 YFSETQ. The CDR3 has 15 residues. The V gene lost 0 bases and the J gene lost 5 bases, with 15 bases spanning the gap. The CDR3 DNA follows: TGCGCCAGCAGCTTGGGGAATAACAGCCCAAACGAGCAGTACTTC. As protein: CASSLGNNSPNEQYF. Supplemented by reference TRBV5-1 and TRBJ2-7, the full variable domain reads KAGVTQTPRYLIKTRGQQVTLSCSPISGHRSVSWYQQTPGQGLQFLFEYFSETQRNKGNFPGRFSGRQFSNSRSEMNVSTLELGDSALYLCASSLGNNSPNEQYFGPGTRLTVT.

In its sample, this clonotype was seen many times. This chain connects TRBV7-2 to TRBJ2-2; D assignment may be TRBD1 or TRBD2 (6 bases each). The CDR3 is 16 residues long. Trimming took off 3 bases at V and 5 bases at J, with 16 bases between the two ends. The germline V gene encodes CDR1 SGHTA and CDR2 FQGNSA. The CDR3 region is CASSLSRRRGTGELFF. The DNA of the CDR3 is TGTGCCAGCAGCTTGTCGCGGCGGAGGGGGACCGGGGAGCTGTTTTTT.

This clonotype appeared many times. CDR3 in DNA: TGTGCCTGGAGTCCGGGGTATCAGCCCCAGCATTTT. Its protein is CAWSPGYQPQHF. This chain uses TRBV30 with TRBJ1-5; no definite D call. V was shortened by 2 bases and J by 5 bases, with 7 bases between the two germline ends. From germline, CDR1 is GTSNPN and CDR2 SVGIG (reference sequence). This CDR3 contains 12 residues. Full variable domain (remainder filled in from reference TRBV30 and TRBJ1-5): SQTIHQWPATLVQPVGSPLSLECTVEGTSNPNLYWYRQAAGRGLQLLFYSVGIGQISSEVPQNLSASRPQDRQFILSSKKLLLSDSGFYLCAWSPGYQPQHFGDGTRLSIL.

This clonotype has at least ten counts. V is TRBV9 and J is TRBJ2-4; 7 bases are a match to TRBD1. After removal of 0 bases from V and 6 bases from J, the junction contained 9 bases not matched to a gene. The CDR3 is made up of 16 amino acids. Germline values: CDR1 SGDLS, CDR2 YYNGEE. The DNA for the CDR3 is TGTGCCAGCAGCGTAGATGACAGGGCGTTTGGAAACATTCAGTACTTC. This encodes CASSVDDRAFGNIQYF.

J is TRBJ2-2 and V is TRBV5-4; D possibly corresponds to TRBD1 (6 bases). This CDR3 spans 14 amino acids. The V end lost 2 bases, the J end lost 3 bases, and 8 bases lay between the germline ends. Germline-derived CDR1 and CDR2 are SGHNT and YYREEE (reference sequence). Here the CDR3 DNA reads TGTGCCAGCAGCTTAGGACAGTACACCGGGGAGCTGTTTTTT. This encodes CASSLGQYTGELFF.

There are a few counts of this clonotype. The V and J genes are TRBV3-1 and TRBJ2-7; D remains ambiguous. V lost 0 bases, J lost 0 bases, and 12 bases lay in between. There are 16 residues in the CDR3. Per germline, CDR1 LGHDT and CDR2 YNNKEL (reference sequence). The CDR3 bases are TGTGCCAGCAGCCAAGAAAGAGTTCGTAGCTCCTACGAGCAGTACTTC. Translated: CASSQERVRSSYEQYF.

This clonotype has ten or more counts. The chain carries TRBV29-1 and TRBJ2-5; TRBD1 aligns across 8 bases. Germline V gene data show CDR1 as SQVTM and CDR2 as ANQGSEA. The CDR3 runs to 13 residues. The CDR3 protein is CSHWTGSQETQYF. As DNA, the CDR3 is TGCAGTCACTGGACAGGGAGTCAAGAGACCCAGTACTTC.

This clonotype was observed a few times. This CDR3 reads CSARGLLSSYEQYF. The CDR3, as DNA: TGCAGTGCTAGAGGCCTATTAAGCTCCTACGAGCAGTACTTC. This rearrangement joins TRBV20-1 to TRBJ2-7; D gene unclear. The germline gives CDR1 DFQATT, CDR2 SNEGSKA (reference sequence). Between the trimmed V and J ends, which lost 1 base and 0 bases, there was a span of 10 bases. The CDR3 has 14 amino acids.

This clonotype was picked up a small number of times. V is TRBV6-4 and J is TRBJ2-1; 7 bases align to TRBD1. The CDR3 runs 16 residues. J was trimmed by 3 bases and V by 5 bases; bases with no gene match: 10. Germline CDR1 is MRHNA and CDR2 is SNTAGT. CDR3 in DNA: TGTGCCAGCAGTTTGGAAGGGACAGATATCTACAATGAGCAGTTCTTC. The encoded protein is CASSLEGTDIYNEQFF.

This clonotype came up many times. The chain links TRBV20-1 to TRBJ2-7; no definite D call. Germline values: CDR1 DFQATT, CDR2 SNEGSKA (reference sequence). Between the trimmed V and J ends, which lost 0 bases and 0 bases, there was a span of 12 bases. The CDR3 consists of 15 residues. The CDR3 loop reads CSARDPKASSYEQYF. The CDR3 bases are TGCAGTGCTAGAGACCCGAAGGCCAGCTCCTACGAGCAGTACTTC.

This clonotype was detected only a few times. Its ends do not fully match the called genes, so a read error is possible. The V gene is TRBV6-5, the J gene TRBJ2-6; tentatively, D is TRBD2 (6 bases). The CDR3 has 15 residues. Germline CDR1 MNHEY, CDR2 SVGAGI. The CDR3 coding sequence is TGTGCCAGCAGTTACGGGGACTCTCGGGCCAACGTCCTGACTTTC. This translates into CASSYGDSRANVLTF.

The sample holds a few counts of this clonotype. The chain joins TRBV2 to TRBJ1-1, with unresolved D. V shed 0 bases and J shed 1 base, with 12 bases lying between them. Looked up from germline, CDR1 is SNHLY and CDR2 is FYNNEI. The CDR3 is 16 amino acids. As DNA, the CDR3 is TGTGCCAGCAGTGAAGCGCTTCAGAATAGGAACACTGAAGCTTTCTTT. Protein: CASSEALQNRNTEAFF.

The table lists this clonotype with many counts. The chain links TRBV5-4 to TRBJ2-1, with 7 bases that match TRBD1. The CDR3 covers 16 residues. Trimming took 0 bases from V and 4 from J; bases not matched to a gene: 7. Germline-derived CDR1 and CDR2 are SGHNT and YYREEE (reference sequence). CDR3 protein: CASSLELGDSYNEQFF. As DNA, the CDR3 is TGTGCCAGCAGCTTGGAATTGGGGGACAGTTACAATGAGCAGTTCTTC.

This clonotype has only a few counts. J is TRBJ1-1 and V is TRBV7-8, with 10 bases lining up with TRBD1. J gave up 1 base and V 4 bases, and 0 bases lay outside the gene matches. This CDR3 is built from 14 residues. CDR1 SGHVS and CDR2 FQNEAQ come from the germline V gene. The CDR3 loop is CASSWDRGNTEAFF. The CDR3 nucleotides read TGTGCCAGCAGCTGGGACAGGGGGAACACTGAAGCTTTCTTT.

This clonotype showed up many times. The genes are TRBV20-1 and TRBJ2-3; 9 positions match TRBD2. The CDR3 runs to 14 residues. Germline V gene sequence: CDR1 DFQATT, CDR2 SNEGSKA (reference sequence). Losses at the gene ends were 4 bases for V and 7 bases for J; bases not matched to a gene: 9. The CDR3: CSATGTSQPNTQYF. CDR3 DNA: TGCAGTGCTACCGGGACTAGCCAACCTAATACGCAGTATTTT.

This clonotype came up many times. The chain is built from TRBV14 and TRBJ2-7; a weak D match, TRBD2 (6 bases). The CDR3 runs 14 residues. Germline loops: CDR1 SGHDN, CDR2 FVKESK. V was cut by 8 bases and J by 2 bases, with 16 bases left in between. The CDR3 DNA sequence: TGTGCCAGCGCCCCCGGGACTCAGCCCTACGAGCAGTACTTC. It specifies CASAPGTQPYEQYF.

This clonotype was seen at least ten times. V is TRBV6-6 and J is TRBJ2-2; 12 bases are a match to TRBD1. With V trimmed by 1 base and J by 4 bases, 25 bases remained unmatched. From germline, CDR1 is MNHNY and CDR2 SVGAGI (reference sequence). This CDR3 is built from 24 residues. The CDR3 loop is CASSYFRDRGRLSALGGTTGELFF. In DNA, the CDR3 is TGTGCCAGCAGTTACTTCCGGGACAGGGGGCGTTTGTCGGCATTGGGAGGAACCACCGGGGAGCTGTTTTTT.

This clonotype was counted ten times or more. This chain uses TRBV7-6 with TRBJ2-3; no definite D call. The CDR3 runs to 12 residues. The ends were cut back, 5 bases at V and 6 bases at J, with 9 bases in the middle. Germline lookup yields CDR1 SGHVS and CDR2 FNYEAQ. This CDR3 reads CASSLSMDTQYF. CDR3 sequence (DNA): TGTGCCAGCAGCCTATCCATGGATACGCAGTATTTT.

In its sample, this clonotype was seen many times. The chain is built from TRBV7-9 and TRBJ2-7, with TRBD2 matching over 9 bases. CDR3 length: 15 residues. V gave up 2 bases and J gave up 6 bases; unmatched junction bases: 8. Germline loops: CDR1 SEHNR, CDR2 FQNEAQ (reference sequence). As DNA, the CDR3 is TGTGCCAGCAGCTTAAGTTCTAGCGGGGACACCGAGCAGTACTTC. Protein: CASSLSSSGDTEQYF.

Concerning this clonotype itself: This sequence may be a read error, since a much larger clone differs from it by one base. The chain joins TRBV24-1 to TRBJ2-3; D call uncertain. Trimming took off 9 bases at V and 2 bases at J, with 14 bases between the two ends. CDR3 size: 14 residues. Looked up from germline, CDR1 is KGHDR and CDR2 is SFDVKD. In DNA form, the CDR3 reads TGTGCCACCGCCCAATCAGGCCCCACAGATACGCAGTATTTT. Amino acid sequence: CATAQSGPTDTQYF.

This clonotype was seen many times. The V gene is TRBV27, the J gene TRBJ2-3; 8 bases line up with TRBD2. The J segment lost 2 bases and the V segment lost 7 bases, leaving 8 bases of the junction unmatched. Germline CDR1 MNHEY, CDR2 SMNVEV (reference sequence). CDR3 length: 15 residues. The CDR3 nucleotides are TGTGCCAGCAATTTTCTAGCGGGTCACACAGATACGCAGTATTTT. Its translation is CASNFLAGHTDTQYF.

The chain joins TRBV5-4 to TRBJ1-5; D unclear. Trimming removed 2 bases from V and 2 bases from J, with 5 bases in between. The CDR3 is 13 amino acids. Germline V CDR1 and CDR2: SGHNT, YYREEE (reference sequence). CDR3 nucleotides: TGTGCCAGCAGCTTCGAAGGCAATCAGCCCCAGCATTTT. This codes for CASSFEGNQPQHF.

This clonotype was observed many times. This sequence joins TRBV24-1 and TRBJ2-1, with 7 bases identical to TRBD2. Germline V CDR1 and CDR2: KGHDR, SFDVKD. This CDR3 contains 12 residues. The J segment lost 3 bases and the V segment lost 9 bases, leaving 1 base of the junction unmatched. The CDR3 here is CATREVYNEQFF. CDR3 nucleotides: TGTGCCACCCGGGAGGTCTACAATGAGCAGTTCTTC.

This clonotype was seen ten or more times. The V call is TRBV6-5, the J call TRBJ2-5; D is ambiguous. The CDR3 consists of 13 residues. The germline CDR1 and CDR2 sequences are MNHEY and SVGAGI. The V gene lost 2 bases and the J gene lost 4 bases, with 8 bases spanning the gap. CDR3 in DNA: TGTGCCAGCAGTTACGGCCTCTTAGAGACCCAGTACTTC. Its translation: CASSYGLLETQYF.

The table lists this clonotype with a few counts. The genes are TRBV6-6 and TRBJ1-3; TRBD1 aligns across 11 bases. There are 15 residues in the CDR3. The germline V gene encodes CDR1 MNHNY and CDR2 SVGAGI (reference sequence). V shed 6 bases, J shed 4 bases, and the junction held 5 bases outside the gene matches. The CDR3 region is CASSPGTGGGNTIYF. CDR3 nucleotide sequence: TGTGCCAGCAGCCCCGGGACAGGGGGGGGAAACACCATATATTTT.

Ten or more counts support this clonotype. The chain is built from TRBV11-2 and TRBJ1-2; 7 bases fit TRBD1. Germline V gives CDR1 SGHAT, CDR2 FQNNGV. V lost 5 bases and J lost 4; bases outside the gene matches: 10. The CDR3 has 15 residues. CDR3 in amino acids: CASSGPGQYRYGYTF. Written as DNA, the CDR3 is TGTGCCAGCAGCGGACCGGGACAGTATCGCTATGGCTACACCTTC.

This clonotype was counted at least ten times. J is TRBJ1-1 and V is TRBV18, with D perhaps matching TRBD1 (6 bases). V lost 3 bases and J 1 base, leaving 6 bases between the germline ends. This CDR3 has 13 residues. Germline lookup yields CDR1 KGHSH and CDR2 LQKENI. For the CDR3, the DNA is TGTGCCAGCTCACCGACAGGGAACACTGAAGCTTTCTTT. It specifies CASSPTGNTEAFF.

The chain links TRBV29-1 to TRBJ1-4; possible D gene TRBD1, 6 bases. Trimming pared 4 bases from V and 6 bases from J, leaving 12 bases between. The CDR3 sequence is 13 residues long. Germline CDR1 is SQVTM and CDR2 is ANQGSEA. For the CDR3, the DNA is TGCAGCGTTGCCGGGACAAAGGATGAAAAACTGTTTTTT. Translation gives CSVAGTKDEKLFF.